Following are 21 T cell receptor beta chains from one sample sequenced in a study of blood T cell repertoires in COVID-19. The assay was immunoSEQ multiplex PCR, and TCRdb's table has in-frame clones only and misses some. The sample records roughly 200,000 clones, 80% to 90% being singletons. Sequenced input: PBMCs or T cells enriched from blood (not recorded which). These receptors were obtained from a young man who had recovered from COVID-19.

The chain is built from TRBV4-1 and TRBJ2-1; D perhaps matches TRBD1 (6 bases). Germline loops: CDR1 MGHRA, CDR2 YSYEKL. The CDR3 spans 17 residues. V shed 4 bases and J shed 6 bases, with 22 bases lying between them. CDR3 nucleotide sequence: TGCGCCAGCAGCCCGATTATGCTGGGGGTAGGGGGCAATGAGCAGTTCTTC. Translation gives CASSPIMLGVGGNEQFF.

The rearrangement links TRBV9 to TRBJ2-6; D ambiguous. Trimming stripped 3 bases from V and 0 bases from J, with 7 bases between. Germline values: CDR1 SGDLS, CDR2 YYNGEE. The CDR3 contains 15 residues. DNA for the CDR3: TGTGCCAGCAGCGCTCGAGACTCTGGGGCCAACGTCCTGACTTTC. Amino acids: CASSARDSGANVLTF.

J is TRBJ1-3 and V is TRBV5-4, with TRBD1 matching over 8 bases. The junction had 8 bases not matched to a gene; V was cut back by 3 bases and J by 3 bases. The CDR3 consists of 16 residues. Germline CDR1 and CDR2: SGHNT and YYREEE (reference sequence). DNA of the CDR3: TGTGCCAGCAGCTCTCAGGGGGCAGAGTTTGGAAACACCATATATTTT. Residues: CASSSQGAEFGNTIYF. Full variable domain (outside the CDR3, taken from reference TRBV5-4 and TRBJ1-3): ETGVTQSPTHLIKTRGQQVTLRCSSQSGHNTVSWYQQALGQGPQFIFQYYREEENGRGNFPPRFSGLQFPNYSSELNVNALELDDSALYLCASSSQGAEFGNTIYFGEGSWLTVV.

In DNA form, the CDR3 reads TGTGCCAGCAGAAAACAGGGAGCTTTGGGAAAACTGTTTTTT. This codes for CASRKQGALGKLFF. The V call is TRBV11-2, the J call TRBJ1-4; D might be TRBD1 (6 bases). CDR1 and CDR2 from the germline V gene are SGHAT and FQNNGV. This CDR3 comprises 14 residues. Trimming removed 6 bases at V and 10 bases at J, with 18 bases between.

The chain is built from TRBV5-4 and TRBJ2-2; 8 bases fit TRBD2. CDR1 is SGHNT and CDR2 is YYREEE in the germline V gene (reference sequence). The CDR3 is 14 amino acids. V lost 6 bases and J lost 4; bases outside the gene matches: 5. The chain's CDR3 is CASTGGGFTGELFF. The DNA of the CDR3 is TGTGCCAGCACCGGCGGGGGGTTCACCGGGGAGCTGTTTTTT.

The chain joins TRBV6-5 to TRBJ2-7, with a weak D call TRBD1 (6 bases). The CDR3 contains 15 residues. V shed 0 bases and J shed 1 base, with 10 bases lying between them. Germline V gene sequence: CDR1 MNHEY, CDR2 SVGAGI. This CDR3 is CASSYSYRVSYEQYF. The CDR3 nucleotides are TGTGCCAGCAGTTACTCATACAGGGTGTCCTACGAGCAGTACTTC.

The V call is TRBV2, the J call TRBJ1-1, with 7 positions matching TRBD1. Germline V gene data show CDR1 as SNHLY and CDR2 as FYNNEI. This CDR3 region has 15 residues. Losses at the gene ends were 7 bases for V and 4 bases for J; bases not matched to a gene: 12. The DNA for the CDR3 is TGTGCCAGCACAATACCAGACAGGGCGGGCACTGAAGCTTTCTTT. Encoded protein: CASTIPDRAGTEAFF.

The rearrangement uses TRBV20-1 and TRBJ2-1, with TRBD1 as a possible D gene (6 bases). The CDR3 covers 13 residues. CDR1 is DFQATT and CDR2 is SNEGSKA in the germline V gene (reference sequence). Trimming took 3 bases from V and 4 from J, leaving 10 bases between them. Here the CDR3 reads CSASADSYNEQFF. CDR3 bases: TGCAGTGCTAGTGCGGACAGTTACAATGAGCAGTTCTTC.

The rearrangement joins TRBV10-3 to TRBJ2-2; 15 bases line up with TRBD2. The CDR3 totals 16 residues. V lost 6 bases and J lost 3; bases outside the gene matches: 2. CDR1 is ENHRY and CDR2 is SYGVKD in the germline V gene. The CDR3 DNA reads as TGTGCCATCAGCGGACTAGCGGGAGGGGACACCGGGGAGCTGTTTTTT. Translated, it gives CAISGLAGGDTGELFF.

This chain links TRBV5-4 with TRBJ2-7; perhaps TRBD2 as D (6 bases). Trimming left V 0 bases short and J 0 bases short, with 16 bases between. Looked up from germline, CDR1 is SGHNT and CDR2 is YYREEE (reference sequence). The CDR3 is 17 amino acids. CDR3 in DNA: TGTGCCAGCAGCTTGGGGGTAACGGGAGCAACCTCCTACGAGCAGTACTTC. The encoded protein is CASSLGVTGATSYEQYF.

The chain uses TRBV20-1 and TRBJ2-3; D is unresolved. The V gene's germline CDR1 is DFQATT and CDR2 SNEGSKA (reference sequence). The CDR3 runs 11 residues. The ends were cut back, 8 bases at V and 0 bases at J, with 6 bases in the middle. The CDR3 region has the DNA TGCAGTTCTCCTAGCACAGATACGCAGTATTTT. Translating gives CSSPSTDTQYF.

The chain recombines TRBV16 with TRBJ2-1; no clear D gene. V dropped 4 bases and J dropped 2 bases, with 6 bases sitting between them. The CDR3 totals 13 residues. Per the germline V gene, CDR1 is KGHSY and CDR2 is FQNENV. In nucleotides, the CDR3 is TGTGCCAGCAGCCCCACTACCTACAATGAGCAGTTCTTC. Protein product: CASSPTTYNEQFF.

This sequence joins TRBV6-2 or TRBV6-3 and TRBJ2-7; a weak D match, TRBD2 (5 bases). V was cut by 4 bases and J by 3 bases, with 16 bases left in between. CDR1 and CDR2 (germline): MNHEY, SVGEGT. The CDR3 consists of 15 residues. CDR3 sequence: CASSLWTPPVYEQYF. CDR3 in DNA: TGTGCCAGCAGTTTGTGGACTCCCCCCGTCTACGAGCAGTACTTC.

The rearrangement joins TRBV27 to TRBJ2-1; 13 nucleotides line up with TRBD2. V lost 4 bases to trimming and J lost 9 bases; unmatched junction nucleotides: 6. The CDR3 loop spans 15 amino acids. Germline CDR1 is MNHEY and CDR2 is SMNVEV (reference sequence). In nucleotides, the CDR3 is TGTGCCAGCAGTTCCCGGACTAGCGGGAGCATTGAGCAGTTCTTC. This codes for CASSSRTSGSIEQFF.

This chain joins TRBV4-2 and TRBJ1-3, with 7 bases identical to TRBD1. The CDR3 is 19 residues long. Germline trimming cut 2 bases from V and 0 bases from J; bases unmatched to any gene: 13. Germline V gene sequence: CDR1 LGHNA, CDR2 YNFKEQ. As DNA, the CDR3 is TGTGCCAGCAGCCAAACGGCTAGTCCGGGACAGTCCTCTGGAAACACCATATATTTT. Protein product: CASSQTASPGQSSGNTIYF.

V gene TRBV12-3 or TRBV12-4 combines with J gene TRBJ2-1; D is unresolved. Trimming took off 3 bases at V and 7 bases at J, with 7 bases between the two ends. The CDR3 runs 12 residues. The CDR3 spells CASSFGPNEQFF. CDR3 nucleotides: TGTGCCAGCAGTTTCGGTCCGAATGAGCAGTTCTTC.

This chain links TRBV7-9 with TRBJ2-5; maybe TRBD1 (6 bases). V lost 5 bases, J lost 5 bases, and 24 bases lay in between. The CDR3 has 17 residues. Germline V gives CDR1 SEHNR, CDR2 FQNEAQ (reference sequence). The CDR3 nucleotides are TGTGCCAGCAGCCCCGCGCTAGCACAGGGCTTAGGGGAGACCCAGTACTTC. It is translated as CASSPALAQGLGETQYF.

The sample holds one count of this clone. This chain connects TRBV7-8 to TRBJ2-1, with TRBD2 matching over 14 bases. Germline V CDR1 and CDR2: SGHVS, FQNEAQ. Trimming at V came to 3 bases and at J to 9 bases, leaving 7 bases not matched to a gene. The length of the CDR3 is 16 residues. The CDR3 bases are TGTGCCAGCAGCTTCTCGGGACTAGCGGGGGTGGTTGAGCAGTTCTTC. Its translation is CASSFSGLAGVVEQFF.

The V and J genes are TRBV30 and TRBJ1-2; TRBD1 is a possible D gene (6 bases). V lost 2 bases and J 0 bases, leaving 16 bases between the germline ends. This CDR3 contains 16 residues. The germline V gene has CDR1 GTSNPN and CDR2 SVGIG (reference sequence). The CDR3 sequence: CAWSSPGTLTNYGYTF. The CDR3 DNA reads TGTGCCTGGAGTTCTCCCGGGACACTTACTAACTATGGCTACACCTTC.

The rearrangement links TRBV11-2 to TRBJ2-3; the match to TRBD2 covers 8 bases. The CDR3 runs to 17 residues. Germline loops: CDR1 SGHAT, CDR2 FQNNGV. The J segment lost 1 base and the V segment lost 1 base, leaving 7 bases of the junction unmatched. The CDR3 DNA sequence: TGTGCCAGCAGCTTAGGAGCGGGGGCGATCCGCACAGATACGCAGTATTTT. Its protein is CASSLGAGAIRTDTQYF.

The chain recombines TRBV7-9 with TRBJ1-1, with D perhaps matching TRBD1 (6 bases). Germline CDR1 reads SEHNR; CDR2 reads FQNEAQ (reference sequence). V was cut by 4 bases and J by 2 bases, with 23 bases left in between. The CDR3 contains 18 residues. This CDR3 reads CASSSRRLTGPGNTEAFF. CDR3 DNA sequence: TGTGCCAGCAGCTCCCGGAGATTAACAGGGCCCGGTAACACTGAAGCTTTCTTT.